The 10 T cell receptor beta chains in this list originate from one sample, sequenced in a study of blood T cell repertoires in COVID-19. Produced via immunoSEQ multiplex PCR; TCRdb's table is partial and in-frame only. This sample has under 200,000 clones, with less than 85% found just once. The sequenced material came from peripheral blood. All receptors come from a woman aged 55-70 years with COVID-19, enrolled during active disease.

In regard to this clone: Other DNA sequences in the same sample also yield this CDR3. The V gene is TRBV5-4, the J gene TRBJ1-1; no reliable D call. Trimming cost V 0 bases and J 2 bases, with 5 bases left between them. Germline-derived CDR1 and CDR2 are SGHNT and YYREEE (reference sequence). CDR3 size: 13 residues. This CDR3 reads CASSLERNTEAFF. The CDR3 nucleotides are TGTGCCAGCAGCTTGGAGAGAAACACTGAAGCTTTCTTT.

The chain links TRBV9 to TRBJ2-3, with TRBD2 identical over 10 bases. CDR1 and CDR2 (germline): SGDLS, YYNGEE. The CDR3 contains 15 residues. The V and J ends lost 4 bases and 2 bases, in that order; junction bases with no gene match: 4. The chain's CDR3 is CASSLSGRVTDTQYF. The CDR3 bases are TGTGCCAGCAGCTTGAGCGGGAGGGTCACAGATACGCAGTATTTT.

This rearrangement joins TRBV9 to TRBJ2-1, with 10 bases that match TRBD2. With 4 bases clipped from V and 9 bases from J, the junction kept 7 bases outside the gene matches. The CDR3 consists of 14 residues. CDR1 and CDR2 (germline): SGDLS, YYNGEE. CDR3 DNA: TGTGCCAGCAGCCTAACTAGCGGGAAAGCTGAGCAGTTCTTC. Amino acids: CASSLTSGKAEQFF.

The J gene is TRBJ1-1, the V gene TRBV5-8, with D possibly TRBD1 on 5 matching bases. This CDR3 has 14 residues. Trimming pared 3 bases from V and 0 bases from J, leaving 9 bases between. Germline values: CDR1 SGHTS, CDR2 YDEGEE. The CDR3 DNA reads TGTGCCAGCAGCTACGGGGGATTGAACACTGAAGCTTTCTTT. Translated: CASSYGGLNTEAFF.

This clone has more than one count but fewer than ten. The chain is built from TRBV5-4 and TRBJ2-1; perhaps TRBD2 as D (7 bases). The germline CDR1 and CDR2 sequences are SGHNT and YYREEE (reference sequence). V lost 7 bases to trimming and J lost 5 bases, with 16 bases between them. CDR3 size: 14 residues. CDR3 protein: CASRGASPNNEQFF. The CDR3 region has the DNA TGTGCCAGCCGGGGGGCTAGCCCAAACAATGAGCAGTTCTTC.

The chain combines TRBV3-1 (or the pseudogene TRBV3-2) with TRBJ1-2; the D is unclear. This CDR3 comprises 16 residues. Germline V CDR1 and CDR2: LGHDT, YNNKEL (reference sequence). V was shortened by 0 bases and J by 0 bases, with 11 bases between the two germline ends. CDR3 protein: CASSQEVHSTNYGYTF. The CDR3 DNA follows: TGTGCCAGCAGCCAAGAGGTCCACAGCACTAACTATGGCTACACCTTC.

The sample holds one count of this clone. The V gene is TRBV6-5, the J gene TRBJ2-7; a weak D match, TRBD2 (6 bases). CDR1 and CDR2 from the germline V gene are MNHEY and SVGAGI. V gave up 2 bases and J gave up 1 base, with 12 bases separating them. The CDR3 runs to 15 residues. The CDR3 here is CASSYRAGWSYEQYF. The CDR3 DNA reads TGTGCCAGCAGTTACCGGGCGGGATGGTCCTACGAGCAGTACTTC.

The rearrangement links TRBV10-3 to TRBJ2-3; TRBD1 agrees at 9 bases. The ends lost 4 bases at V and 0 bases at J; junction bases unmatched: 5. The length of the CDR3 is 16 residues. From germline, CDR1 is ENHRY and CDR2 SYGVKD. CDR3 nucleotide sequence: TGTGCCATCAGTGGGCCGGGACAGGGTAGCACAGATACGCAGTATTTT. It specifies CAISGPGQGSTDTQYF.

This rearrangement joins TRBV6-2 or TRBV6-3 to TRBJ2-3; the match to TRBD1 covers 7 bases. Germline values: CDR1 MNHEY, CDR2 SVGEGT. The CDR3 sequence is 14 residues long. V lost 4 bases to trimming and J lost 13 bases; unmatched junction nucleotides: 14. The DNA of the CDR3 is TGTGCCAGCAGTTCGGTAATGACAGGGCGTATGGAGTATTTT. As protein: CASSSVMTGRMEYF.

The V call is TRBV7-3, the J call TRBJ2-1, with 8 bases that match TRBD2. Germline V gives CDR1 SGHTA, CDR2 FQGTGA. The CDR3 totals 15 residues. V trimming: 5 bases; J trimming: 0 bases; junction bases outside the gene matches: 3. The DNA of the CDR3 is TGTGCCAGCAGCCTACTAGCGGCCTCCTACAATGAGCAGTTCTTC. It encodes CASSLLAASYNEQFF.